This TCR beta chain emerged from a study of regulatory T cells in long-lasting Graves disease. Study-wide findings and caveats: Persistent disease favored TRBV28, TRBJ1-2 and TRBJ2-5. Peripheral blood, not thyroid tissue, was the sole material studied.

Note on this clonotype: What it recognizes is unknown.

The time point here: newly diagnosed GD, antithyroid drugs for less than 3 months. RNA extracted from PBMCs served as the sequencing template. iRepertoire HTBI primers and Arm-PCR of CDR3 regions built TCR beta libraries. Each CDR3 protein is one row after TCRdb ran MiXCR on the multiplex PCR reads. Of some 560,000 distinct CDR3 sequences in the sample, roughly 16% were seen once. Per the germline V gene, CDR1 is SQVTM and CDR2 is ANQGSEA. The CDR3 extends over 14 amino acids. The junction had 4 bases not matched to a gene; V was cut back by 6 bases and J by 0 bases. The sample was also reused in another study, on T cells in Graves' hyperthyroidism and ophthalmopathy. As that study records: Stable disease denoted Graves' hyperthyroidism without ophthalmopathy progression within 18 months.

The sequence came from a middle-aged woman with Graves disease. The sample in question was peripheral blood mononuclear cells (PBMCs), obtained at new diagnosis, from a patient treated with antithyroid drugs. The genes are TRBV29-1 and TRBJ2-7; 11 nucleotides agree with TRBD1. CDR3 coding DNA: TGCAGCGTGTCAGGGACAGGGGGCTCCTACGAGCAGTACTTC. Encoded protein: CSVSGTGGSYEQYF.